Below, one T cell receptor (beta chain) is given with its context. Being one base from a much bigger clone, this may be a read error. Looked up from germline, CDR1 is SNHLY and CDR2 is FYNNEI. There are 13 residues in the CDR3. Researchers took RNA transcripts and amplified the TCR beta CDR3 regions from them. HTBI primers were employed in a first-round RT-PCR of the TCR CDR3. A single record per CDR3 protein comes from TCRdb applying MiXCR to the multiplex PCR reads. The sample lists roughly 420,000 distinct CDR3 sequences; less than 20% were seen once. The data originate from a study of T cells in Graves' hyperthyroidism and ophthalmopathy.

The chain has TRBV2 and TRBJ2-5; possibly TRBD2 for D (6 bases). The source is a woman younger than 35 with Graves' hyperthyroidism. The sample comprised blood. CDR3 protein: CVSSFDGAGTQYF. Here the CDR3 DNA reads TGTGTCAGCAGTTTCGACGGAGCGGGGACCCAGTACTTC. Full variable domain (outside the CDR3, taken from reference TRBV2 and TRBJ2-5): EPEVTQTPSHQVTQMGQEVILRCVPISNHLYFYWYRQILGQKVEFLVSFYNNEISEKSEIFDDQFSVERPDGSNFTLKIRSTKLEDSAMYFCVSSFDGAGTQYFGPGTRLLVL.